Below, one T cell receptor beta chain is given with its context. These data originate in a study of blood T cell repertoires in COVID-19. The overall study: From T cells, B-cell-depleted T cells, or PBMCs came the material, which was cDNA or gDNA.

Clones were sequenced by immunoSEQ multiplex PCR, and TCRdb holds only the in-frame ones, with some missing. The table shows about 150,000 clones, with about 89% occurring only once. The V end lost 6 bases, the J end lost 1 base, and 16 bases lay between the germline ends. The CDR3 runs 16 residues. CDR1 SGHRS and CDR2 YFSETQ come from the germline V gene. Material for sequencing was peripheral blood. The rearrangement joins TRBV5-1 to TRBJ2-2; maybe TRBD1 (5 bases). This TCR was recovered from a man in his sixties with active or convalescent COVID-19. CDR3 region: CASTERVRVNTGELFF. The CDR3 DNA follows: TGCGCCAGCACCGAAAGGGTCAGGGTGAACACCGGGGAGCTGTTTTTT.